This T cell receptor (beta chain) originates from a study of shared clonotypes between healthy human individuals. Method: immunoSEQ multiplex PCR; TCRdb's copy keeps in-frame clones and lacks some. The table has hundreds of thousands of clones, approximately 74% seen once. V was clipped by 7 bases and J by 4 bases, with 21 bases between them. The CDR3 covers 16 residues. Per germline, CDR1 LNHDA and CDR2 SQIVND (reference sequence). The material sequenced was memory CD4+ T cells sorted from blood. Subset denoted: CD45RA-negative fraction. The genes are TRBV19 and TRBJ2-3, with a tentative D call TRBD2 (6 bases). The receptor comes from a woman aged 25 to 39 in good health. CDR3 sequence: CASTPRAGSQADTQYF. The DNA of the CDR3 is TGTGCCAGTACGCCGCGGGCGGGGAGTCAGGCAGATACGCAGTATTTT.